This TCR beta chain was sequenced for a study of metastatic and nonmetastatic thyroid tumors. Study overall: Repertoire comparisons spanned blood and tumor or nodule tissue from malignant and benign thyroid patients. The study's findings and limits: Relative to benign nodules, malignant thyroid tumors were reportedly characterized by significantly elevated TCR beta diversity in blood and tumor.

Thyroid surgery had not been preceded by any treatment in any patient. This clone was seen ten or more times. What it binds is not known. Study processing details: A classifier of distant metastasis in papillary thyroid cancer was built from CDR3 differences (across clinicopathological groups). TCRdb re-clonotyped the PCR reads via MiXCR. The V and J calls shown here were made by TCRdb, not taken from the authors' results. The table has tens of thousands of clones, 20% seen once; the top ten hold more than 3.5%. With 3 bases removed from V and 7 bases from J, the gap between germline ends came to 6 bases. Germline assignment: CDR1 LGHDT and CDR2 YNNKEL (reference sequence). This CDR3 region has 11 residues.

The chain combines TRBV3-1 with TRBJ2-5; D not resolved. The sequence derives from a female donor with papillary thyroid cancer or a benign thyroid nodule (not recorded which). Some clones in this sample may be carry-over from other donors' samples. The sample consisted of blood. Written as DNA, the CDR3 is TGTGCCAGCAGCCAGTACGGGACCCAGTACTTC. The encoded protein is CASSQYGTQYF.